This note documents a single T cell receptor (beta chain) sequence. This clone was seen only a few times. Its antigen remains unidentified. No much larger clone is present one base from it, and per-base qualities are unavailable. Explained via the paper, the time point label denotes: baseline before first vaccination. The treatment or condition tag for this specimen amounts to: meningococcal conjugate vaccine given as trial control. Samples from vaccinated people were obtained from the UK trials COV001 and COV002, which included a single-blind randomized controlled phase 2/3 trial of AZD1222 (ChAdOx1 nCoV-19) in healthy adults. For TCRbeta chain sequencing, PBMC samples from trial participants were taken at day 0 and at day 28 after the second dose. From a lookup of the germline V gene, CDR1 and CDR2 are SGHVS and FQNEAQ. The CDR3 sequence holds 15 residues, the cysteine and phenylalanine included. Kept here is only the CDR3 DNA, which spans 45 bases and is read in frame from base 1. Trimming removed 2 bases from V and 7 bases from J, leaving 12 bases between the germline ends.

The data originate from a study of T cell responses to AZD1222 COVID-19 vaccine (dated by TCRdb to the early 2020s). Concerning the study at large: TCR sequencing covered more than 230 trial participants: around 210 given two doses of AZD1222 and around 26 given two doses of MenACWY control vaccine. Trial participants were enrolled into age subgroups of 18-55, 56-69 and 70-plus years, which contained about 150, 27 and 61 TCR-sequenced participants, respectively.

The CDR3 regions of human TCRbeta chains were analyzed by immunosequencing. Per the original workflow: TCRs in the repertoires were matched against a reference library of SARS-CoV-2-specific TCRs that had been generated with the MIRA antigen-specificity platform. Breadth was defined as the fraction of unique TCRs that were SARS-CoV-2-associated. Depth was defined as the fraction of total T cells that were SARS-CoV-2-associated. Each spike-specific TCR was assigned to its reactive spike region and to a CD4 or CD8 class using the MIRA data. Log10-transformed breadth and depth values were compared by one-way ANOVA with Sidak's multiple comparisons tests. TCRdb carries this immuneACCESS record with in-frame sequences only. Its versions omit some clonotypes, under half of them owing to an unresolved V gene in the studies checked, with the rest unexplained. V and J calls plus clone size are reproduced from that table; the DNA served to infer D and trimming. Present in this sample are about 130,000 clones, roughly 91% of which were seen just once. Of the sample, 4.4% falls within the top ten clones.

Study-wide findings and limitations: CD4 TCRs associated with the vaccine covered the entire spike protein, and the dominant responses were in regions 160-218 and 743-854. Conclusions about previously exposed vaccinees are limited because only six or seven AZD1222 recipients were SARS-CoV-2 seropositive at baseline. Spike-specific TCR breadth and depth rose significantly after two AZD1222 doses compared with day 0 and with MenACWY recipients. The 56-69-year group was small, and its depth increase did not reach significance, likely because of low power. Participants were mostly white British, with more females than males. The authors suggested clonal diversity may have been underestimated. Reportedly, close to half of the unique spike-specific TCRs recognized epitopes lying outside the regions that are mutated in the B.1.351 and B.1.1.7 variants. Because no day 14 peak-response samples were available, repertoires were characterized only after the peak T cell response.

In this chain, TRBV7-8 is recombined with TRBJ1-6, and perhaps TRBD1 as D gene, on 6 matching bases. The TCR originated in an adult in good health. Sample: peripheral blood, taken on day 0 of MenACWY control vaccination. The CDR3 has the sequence CASSLSGGGNSPLHF. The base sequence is TGTGCCAGCAGCTTAAGCGGGGGCGGGAATTCACCCCTCCACTTT.